The T cell receptor beta chain described here comes from a study of T cell responses to AZD1222 COVID-19 vaccine. Data came from immunoSEQ multiplex PCR; TCRdb stores just in-frame clones and leaves some out. The table lists 120,000 to 150,000 clones, under 95% of them singletons. Study-level findings and limits: Baseline seropositivity characterized only a handful of AZD1222 recipients. As reported, nearly half of all spike-specific TCRs target variant regions that are unmutated. The breadth and depth of Spike-specific TCRs increased once two AZD1222 doses had been given. White British ancestry dominated among donors, who included more females, and clonal diversity was possibly underestimated.

Comments on this clone: Its antigen is still unknown.

Germline loops: CDR1 MDHEN, CDR2 SYDVKM. Trimming took 6 bases from V and 1 from J, leaving 15 bases between them. The length of the CDR3 is 15 residues. This sequence was found in an adult in good health. The chain joins TRBV28 to TRBJ1-1; D not resolved. This sample comprised peripheral blood, obtained on day 0 of AZD1222 vaccination. The CDR3 here is CASRLRGRPNTEAFF. CDR3 nucleotides: TGTGCCAGCAGACTCCGTGGCCGGCCGAACACTGAAGCTTTCTTT.